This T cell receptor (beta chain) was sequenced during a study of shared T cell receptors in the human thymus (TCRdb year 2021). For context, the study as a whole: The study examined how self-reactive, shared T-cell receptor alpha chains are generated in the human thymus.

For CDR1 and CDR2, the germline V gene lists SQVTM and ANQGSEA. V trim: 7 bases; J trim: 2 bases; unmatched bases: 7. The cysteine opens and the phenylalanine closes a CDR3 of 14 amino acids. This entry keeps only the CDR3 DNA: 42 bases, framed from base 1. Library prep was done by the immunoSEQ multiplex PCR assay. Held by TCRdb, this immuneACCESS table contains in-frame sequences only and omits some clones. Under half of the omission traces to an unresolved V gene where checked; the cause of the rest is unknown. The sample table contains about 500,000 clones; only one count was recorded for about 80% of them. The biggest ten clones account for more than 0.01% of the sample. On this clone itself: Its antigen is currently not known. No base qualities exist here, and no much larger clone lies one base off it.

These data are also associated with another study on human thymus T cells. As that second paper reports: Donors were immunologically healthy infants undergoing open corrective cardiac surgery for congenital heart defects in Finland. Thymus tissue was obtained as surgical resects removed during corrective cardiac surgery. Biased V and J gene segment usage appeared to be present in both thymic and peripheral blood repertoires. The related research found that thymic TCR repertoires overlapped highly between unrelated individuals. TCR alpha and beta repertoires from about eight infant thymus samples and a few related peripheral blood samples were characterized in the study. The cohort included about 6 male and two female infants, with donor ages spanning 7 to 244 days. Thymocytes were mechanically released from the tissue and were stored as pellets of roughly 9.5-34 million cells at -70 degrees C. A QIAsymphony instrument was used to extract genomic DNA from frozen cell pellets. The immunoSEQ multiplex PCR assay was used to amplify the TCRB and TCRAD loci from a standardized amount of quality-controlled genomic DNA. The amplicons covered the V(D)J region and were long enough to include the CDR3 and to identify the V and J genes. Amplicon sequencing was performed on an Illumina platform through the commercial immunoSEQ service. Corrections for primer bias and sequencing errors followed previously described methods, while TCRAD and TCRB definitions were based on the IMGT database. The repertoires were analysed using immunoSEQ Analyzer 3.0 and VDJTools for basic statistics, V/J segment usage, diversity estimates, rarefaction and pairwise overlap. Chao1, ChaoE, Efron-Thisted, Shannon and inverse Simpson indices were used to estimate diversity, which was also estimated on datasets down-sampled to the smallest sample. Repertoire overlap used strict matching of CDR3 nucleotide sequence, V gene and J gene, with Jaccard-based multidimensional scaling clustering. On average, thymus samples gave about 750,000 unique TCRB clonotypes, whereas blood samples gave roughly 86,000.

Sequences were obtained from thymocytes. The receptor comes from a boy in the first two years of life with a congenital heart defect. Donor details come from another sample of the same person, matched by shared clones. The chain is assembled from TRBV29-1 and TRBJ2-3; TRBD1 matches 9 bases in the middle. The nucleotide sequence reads TGCAGCGCCGGTAGGGACAGGGACACAGATACGCAGTATTTT. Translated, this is CSAGRDRDTDTQYF.